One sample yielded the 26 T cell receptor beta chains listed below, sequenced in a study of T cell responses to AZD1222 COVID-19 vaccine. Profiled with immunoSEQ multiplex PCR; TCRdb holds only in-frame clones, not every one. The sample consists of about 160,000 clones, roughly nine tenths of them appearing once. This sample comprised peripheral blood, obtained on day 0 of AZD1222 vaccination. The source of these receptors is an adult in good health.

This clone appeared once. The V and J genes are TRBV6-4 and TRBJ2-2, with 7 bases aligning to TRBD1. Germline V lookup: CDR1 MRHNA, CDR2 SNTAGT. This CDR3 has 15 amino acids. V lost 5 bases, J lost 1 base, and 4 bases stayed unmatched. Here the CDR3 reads CASSPWTGNTGELFF. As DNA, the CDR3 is TGTGCCAGCAGTCCTTGGACAGGGAACACCGGGGAGCTGTTTTTT.

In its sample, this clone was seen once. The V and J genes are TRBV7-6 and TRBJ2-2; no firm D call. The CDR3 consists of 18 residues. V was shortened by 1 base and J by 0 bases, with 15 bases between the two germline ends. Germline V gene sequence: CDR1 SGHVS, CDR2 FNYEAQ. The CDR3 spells CASSLGSPESANTGELFF. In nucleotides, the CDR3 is TGTGCCAGCAGCTTAGGGTCGCCGGAATCCGCGAACACCGGGGAGCTGTTTTTT.

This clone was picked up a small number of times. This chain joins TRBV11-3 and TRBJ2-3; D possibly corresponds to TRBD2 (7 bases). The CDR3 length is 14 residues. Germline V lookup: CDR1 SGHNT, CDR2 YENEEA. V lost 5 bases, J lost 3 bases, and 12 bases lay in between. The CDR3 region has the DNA TGTGCCAGCAGCCGGGGGGCCAGTACAGATACGCAGTATTTT. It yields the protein CASSRGASTDTQYF.

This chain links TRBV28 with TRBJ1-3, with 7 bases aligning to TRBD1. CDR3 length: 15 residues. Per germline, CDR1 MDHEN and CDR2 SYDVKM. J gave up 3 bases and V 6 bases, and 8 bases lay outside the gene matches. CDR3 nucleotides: TGTGCCAGCAGGGACGCAGACAGGGTTGGAAACACCATATATTTT. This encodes CASRDADRVGNTIYF.

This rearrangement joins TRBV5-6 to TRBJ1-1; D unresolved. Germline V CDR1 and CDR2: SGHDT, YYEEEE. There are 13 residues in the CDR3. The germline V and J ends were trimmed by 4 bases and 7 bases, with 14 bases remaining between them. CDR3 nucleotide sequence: TGTGCCAGCAGCCGAGGATGGGGTGGTGAAGCTTTCTTT. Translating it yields CASSRGWGGEAFF.

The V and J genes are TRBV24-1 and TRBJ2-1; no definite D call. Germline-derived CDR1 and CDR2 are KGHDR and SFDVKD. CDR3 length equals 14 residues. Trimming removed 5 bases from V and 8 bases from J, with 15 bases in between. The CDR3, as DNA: TGTGCCACCAGTGGACGACCGGCCTGGGATGAGCAGTTCTTC. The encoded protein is CATSGRPAWDEQFF.

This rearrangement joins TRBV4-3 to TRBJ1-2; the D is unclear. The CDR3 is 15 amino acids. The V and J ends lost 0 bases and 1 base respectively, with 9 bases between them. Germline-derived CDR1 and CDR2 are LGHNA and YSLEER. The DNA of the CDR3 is TGCGCCAGCAGCCAAGACGCCAGAAATAACTATGGCTACACCTTC. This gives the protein CASSQDARNNYGYTF.

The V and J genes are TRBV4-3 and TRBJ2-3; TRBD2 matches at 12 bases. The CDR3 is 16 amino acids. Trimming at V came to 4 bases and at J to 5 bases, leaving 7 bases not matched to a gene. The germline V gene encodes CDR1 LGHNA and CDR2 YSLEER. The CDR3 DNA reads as TGCGCCAGCAGCCCACTAGCGGGGGGAGGTAAAGATACGCAGTATTTT. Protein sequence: CASSPLAGGGKDTQYF.

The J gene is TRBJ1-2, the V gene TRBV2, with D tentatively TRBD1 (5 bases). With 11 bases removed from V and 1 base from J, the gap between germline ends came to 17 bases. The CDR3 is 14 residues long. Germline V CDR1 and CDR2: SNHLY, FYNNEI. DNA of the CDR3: TGTGCCGTAGGTGGGGGGGTCCTTAACTATGGCTACACCTTC. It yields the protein CAVGGGVLNYGYTF.

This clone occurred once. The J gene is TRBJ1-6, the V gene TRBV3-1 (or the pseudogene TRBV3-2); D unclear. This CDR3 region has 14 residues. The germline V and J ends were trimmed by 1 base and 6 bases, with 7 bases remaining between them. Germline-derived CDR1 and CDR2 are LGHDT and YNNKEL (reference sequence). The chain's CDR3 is CASSQVESNSPLHF. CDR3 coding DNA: TGTGCCAGCAGCCAAGTTGAGAGTAATTCACCCCTCCACTTT.

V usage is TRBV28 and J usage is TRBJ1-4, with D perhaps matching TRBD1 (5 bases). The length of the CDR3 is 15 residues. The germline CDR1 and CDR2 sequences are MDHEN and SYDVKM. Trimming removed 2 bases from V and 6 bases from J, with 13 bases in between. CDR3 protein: CASSLQGTWHEKLFF. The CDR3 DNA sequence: TGTGCCAGCAGTTTACAGGGAACGTGGCATGAAAAACTGTTTTTT.

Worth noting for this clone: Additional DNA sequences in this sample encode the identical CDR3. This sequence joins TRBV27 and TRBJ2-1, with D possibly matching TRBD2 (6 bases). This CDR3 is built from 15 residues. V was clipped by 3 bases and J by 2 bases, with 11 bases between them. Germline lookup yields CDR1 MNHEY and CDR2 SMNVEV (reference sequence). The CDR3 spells CASSFSGGPYNEQFF. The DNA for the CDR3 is TGTGCCAGCAGTTTTTCCGGGGGTCCCTACAATGAGCAGTTCTTC.

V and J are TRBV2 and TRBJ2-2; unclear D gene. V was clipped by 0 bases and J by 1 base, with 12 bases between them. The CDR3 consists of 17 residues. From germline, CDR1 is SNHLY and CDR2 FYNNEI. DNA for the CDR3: TGTGCCAGCAGTGAAGCGCTTCGGCGGAAGAACACCGGGGAGCTGTTTTTT. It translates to CASSEALRRKNTGELFF.

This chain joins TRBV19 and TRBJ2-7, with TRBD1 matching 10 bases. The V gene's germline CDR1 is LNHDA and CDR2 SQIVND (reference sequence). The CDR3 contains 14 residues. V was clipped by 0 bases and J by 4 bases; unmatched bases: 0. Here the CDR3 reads CASSIEGQGYEQYF. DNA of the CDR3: TGTGCCAGTAGTATAGAGGGACAGGGGTACGAGCAGTACTTC.

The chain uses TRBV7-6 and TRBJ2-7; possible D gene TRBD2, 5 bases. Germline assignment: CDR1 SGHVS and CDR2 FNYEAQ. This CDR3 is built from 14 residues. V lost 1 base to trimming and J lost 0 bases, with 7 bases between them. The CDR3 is CASSLGESSYEQYF. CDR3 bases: TGTGCCAGCAGCTTAGGGGAGAGCTCCTACGAGCAGTACTTC. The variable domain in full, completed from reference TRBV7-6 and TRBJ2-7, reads GAGVSQSPRYKVTKRGQDVALRCDPISGHVSLYWYRQALGQGPEFLTYFNYEAQQDKSGLPNDRFSAERPEGSISTLTIQRTEQRDSAMYRCASSLGESSYEQYFGPGTRLTVT.

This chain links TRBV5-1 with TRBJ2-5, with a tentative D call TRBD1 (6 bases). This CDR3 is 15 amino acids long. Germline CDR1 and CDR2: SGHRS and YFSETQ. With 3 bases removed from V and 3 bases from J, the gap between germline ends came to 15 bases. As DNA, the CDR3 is TGCGCCAGCAGCTCTGGACAGCGCCCCAAAGAGACCCAGTACTTC. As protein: CASSSGQRPKETQYF.

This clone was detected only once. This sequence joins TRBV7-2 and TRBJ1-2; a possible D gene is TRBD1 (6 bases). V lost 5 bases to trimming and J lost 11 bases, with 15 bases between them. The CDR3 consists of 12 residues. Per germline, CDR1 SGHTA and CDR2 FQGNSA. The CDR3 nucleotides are TGTGCCAGCAGCCCAACAGGGCCTCTTTACACCTTC. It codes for CASSPTGPLYTF.

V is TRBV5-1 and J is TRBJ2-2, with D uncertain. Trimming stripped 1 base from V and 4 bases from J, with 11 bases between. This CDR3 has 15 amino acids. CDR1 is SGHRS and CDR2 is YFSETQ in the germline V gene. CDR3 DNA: TGCGCCAGCAGCTTGTTTGACCGAGGCACCGGGGAGCTGTTTTTT. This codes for CASSLFDRGTGELFF.

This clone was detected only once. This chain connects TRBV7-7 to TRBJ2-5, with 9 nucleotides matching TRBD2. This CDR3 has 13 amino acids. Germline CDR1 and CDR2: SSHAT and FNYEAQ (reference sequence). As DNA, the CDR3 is TGTGCTAGCCAAGCGGGAGGTCAACAGACCCAGTACTTC. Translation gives CASQAGGQQTQYF.

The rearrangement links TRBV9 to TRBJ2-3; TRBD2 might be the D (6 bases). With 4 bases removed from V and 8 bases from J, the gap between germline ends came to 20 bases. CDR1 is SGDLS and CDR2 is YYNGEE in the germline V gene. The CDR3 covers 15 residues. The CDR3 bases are TGTGCCAGCAGCTCGCCGGGACTTGGGGGTGGTACGCAGTATTTT. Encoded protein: CASSSPGLGGGTQYF.

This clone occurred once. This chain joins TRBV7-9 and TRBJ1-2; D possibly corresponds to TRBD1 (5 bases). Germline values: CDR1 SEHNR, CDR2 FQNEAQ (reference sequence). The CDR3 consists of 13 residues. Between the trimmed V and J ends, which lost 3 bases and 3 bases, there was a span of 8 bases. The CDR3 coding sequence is TGTGCCAGCAGCTTGGACATTGACTATGGCTACACCTTC. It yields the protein CASSLDIDYGYTF. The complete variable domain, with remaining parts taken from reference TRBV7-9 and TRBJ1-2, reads DTGVSQNPRHKITKRGQNVTFRCDPISEHNRLYWYRQTLGQGPEFLTYFQNEAQLEKSRLLSDRFSAERPKGSFSTLEIQRTEQGDSAMYLCASSLDIDYGYTFGSGTRLTVV.

The CDR3 DNA follows: TGTGCCAGCAGTTTCCAGGGAGGGTATGGCTACACCTTC. Its protein product is CASSFQGGYGYTF. The V and J genes are TRBV27 and TRBJ1-2, with TRBD1 as a possible D gene (5 bases). CDR1 MNHEY and CDR2 SMNVEV come from the germline V gene (reference sequence). V lost 3 bases, J lost 5 bases, and 10 bases lay in between. The CDR3 is made up of 13 amino acids.

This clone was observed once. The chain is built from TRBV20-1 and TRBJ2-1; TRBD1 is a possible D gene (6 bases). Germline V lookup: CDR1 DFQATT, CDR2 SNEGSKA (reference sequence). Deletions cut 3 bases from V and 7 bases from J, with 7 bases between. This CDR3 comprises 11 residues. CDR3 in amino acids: CSASRGNEQFF. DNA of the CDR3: TGCAGTGCTAGCAGGGGAAATGAGCAGTTCTTC.

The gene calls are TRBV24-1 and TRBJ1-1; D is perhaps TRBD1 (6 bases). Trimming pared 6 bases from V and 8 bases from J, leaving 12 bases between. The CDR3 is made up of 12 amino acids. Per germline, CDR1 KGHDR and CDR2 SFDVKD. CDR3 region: CATSHRDIEAFF. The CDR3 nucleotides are TGTGCCACCAGTCACCGGGACATCGAAGCTTTCTTT.

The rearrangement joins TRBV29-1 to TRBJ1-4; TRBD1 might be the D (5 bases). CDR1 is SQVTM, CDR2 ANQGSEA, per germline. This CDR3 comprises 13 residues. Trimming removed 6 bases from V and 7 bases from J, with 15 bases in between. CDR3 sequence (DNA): TGCAGCGTGGGGGGGATTCAAGGTGAAAAACTGTTTTTT. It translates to CSVGGIQGEKLFF.

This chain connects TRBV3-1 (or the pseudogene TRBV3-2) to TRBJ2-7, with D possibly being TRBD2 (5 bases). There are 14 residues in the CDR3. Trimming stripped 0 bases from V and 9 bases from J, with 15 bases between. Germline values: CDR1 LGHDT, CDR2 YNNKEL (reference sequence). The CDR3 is CASSQDQMGARQYF. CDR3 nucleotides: TGTGCCAGCAGCCAAGACCAAATGGGAGCACGGCAGTACTTC.